This T cell receptor beta chain was retrieved from a study of blood T cell repertoires in COVID-19. Study information: Whether acute or convalescent, the COVID-19 samples came from the United States, Italy and Spain. The analysed material was cDNA or gDNA that came from T cells, B-cell-depleted T cells, or PBMCs.

Participants reported their clinical history, and cohort assignment relied on those reports. Method: immunoSEQ multiplex PCR; TCRdb's copy keeps in-frame clones and lacks some. This table holds a few hundred thousand clones, under 90% found once. This receptor was identified in a man younger than 40 with acute COVID-19. The sequenced sample was PBMCs or T cells enriched from blood (not recorded which).

CDR3: CASSSYETGELFF. The CDR3 DNA reads as TGCGCCAGCAGCTCCTATGAGACCGGGGAGCTGTTTTTT. The chain employs TRBV5-1 and TRBJ2-2; D not resolved. With 3 bases removed from V and 5 bases from J, the gap between germline ends came to 8 bases. The germline V gene encodes CDR1 SGHRS and CDR2 YFSETQ. CDR3 size: 13 residues.